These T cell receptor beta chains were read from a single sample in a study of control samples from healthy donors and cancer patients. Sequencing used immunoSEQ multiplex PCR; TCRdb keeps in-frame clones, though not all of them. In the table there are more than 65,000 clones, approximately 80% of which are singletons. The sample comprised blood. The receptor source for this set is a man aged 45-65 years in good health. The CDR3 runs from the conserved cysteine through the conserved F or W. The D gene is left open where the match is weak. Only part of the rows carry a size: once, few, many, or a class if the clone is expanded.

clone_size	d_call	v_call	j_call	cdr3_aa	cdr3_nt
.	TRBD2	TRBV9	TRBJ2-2	CASSVGGGPDYTGELFF	TGTGCCAGCAGCGTAGGCGGGGGGCCCGATTACACCGGGGAGCTGTTTTTT
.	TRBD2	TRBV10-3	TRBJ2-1	CAISEGLAVGEQFF	TGTGCCATCAGTGAGGGACTAGCGGTGGGGGAGCAGTTCTTC
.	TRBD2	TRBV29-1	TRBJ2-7	CSAGLANYEQYF	TGCAGCGCGGGACTAGCGAACTACGAGCAGTACTTC
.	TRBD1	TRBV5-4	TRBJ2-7	CASSGPGQGRYEQYF	TGTGCCAGCAGCGGCCCGGGACAGGGGCGGTACGAGCAGTACTTC
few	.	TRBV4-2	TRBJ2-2	CASSQVGSNTGELFF	TGTGCCAGCAGCCAAGTTGGCAGCAACACCGGGGAGCTGTTTTTT
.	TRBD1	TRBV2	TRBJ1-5	CASSVGPGQGRNSNQPQHF	TGTGCCAGCAGTGTAGGGCCGGGACAGGGGAGGAATAGCAATCAGCCCCAGCATTTT
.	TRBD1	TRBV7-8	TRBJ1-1	CASSSPSGRGSTEAFF	TGTGCCAGCAGCTCACCCTCGGGCAGGGGGAGTACTGAAGCTTTCTTT
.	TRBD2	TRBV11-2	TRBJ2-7	CASSLTVAGASSYEQYF	TGTGCCAGCAGCTTGACCGTAGCGGGAGCAAGCTCCTACGAGCAGTACTTC
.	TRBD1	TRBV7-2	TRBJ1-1	CASSLRGQGNTEAFF	TGTGCCAGCAGCTTAAGAGGACAGGGGAACACTGAAGCTTTCTTT
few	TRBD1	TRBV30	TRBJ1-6	CAWSPGTGDSPLHF	TGTGCCTGGAGTCCCGGGACAGGGGATTCACCCCTCCACTTT
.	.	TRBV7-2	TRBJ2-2	CASTLTGSNTGELFF	TGTGCCAGCACGCTAACCGGGTCGAACACCGGGGAGCTGTTTTTT
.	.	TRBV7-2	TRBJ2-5	CASSLALAETQYF	TGTGCCAGCAGCTTAGCGCTAGCAGAGACCCAGTACTTC
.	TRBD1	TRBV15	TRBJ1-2	CATSRDWDRGKGYTF	TGTGCCACCAGCAGAGATTGGGACAGGGGGAAGGGCTACACCTTC
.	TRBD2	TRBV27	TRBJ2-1	CASSSGTSGYNEQFF	TGTGCCAGCAGCTCCGGGACTAGCGGTTACAATGAGCAGTTCTTC
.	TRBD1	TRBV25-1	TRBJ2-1	CASSERVGTGRSSEQFF	TGTGCCAGCAGTGAACGCGTGGGGACAGGGAGAAGCAGTGAGCAGTTCTTC
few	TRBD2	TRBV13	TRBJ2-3	CASSLGAGAADTQYF	TGTGCCAGCAGCTTAGGGGCGGGAGCCGCAGATACGCAGTATTTT
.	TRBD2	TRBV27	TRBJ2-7	CASSFSVGTSGSGEQYF	TGTGCCAGCAGTTTCTCGGTCGGGACTAGCGGTTCCGGCGAGCAGTACTTC
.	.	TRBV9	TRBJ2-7	CASSAAGEEQYF	TGTGCCAGCAGCGCCGCAGGGGAAGAGCAGTACTTC
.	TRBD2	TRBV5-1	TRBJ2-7	CASSLDPSGSHYEQYF	TGCGCCAGCAGCTTGGATCCTAGCGGGAGCCACTACGAGCAGTACTTC
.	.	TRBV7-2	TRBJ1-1	CASSLAGGMGTEAFF	TGTGCCAGCAGCTTAGCGGGCGGAATGGGGACTGAAGCTTTCTTT
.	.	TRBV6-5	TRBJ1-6	CASTVSSSYNSPLHF	TGTGCCAGCACGGTCTCGAGCTCCTATAATTCACCCCTCCACTTT
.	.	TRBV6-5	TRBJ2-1	CASSQQGPSYNEQFF	TGTGCCAGCAGTCAGCAGGGCCCCTCCTACAATGAGCAGTTCTTC
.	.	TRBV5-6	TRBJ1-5	CASSKRTGSSASNQPQHF	TGTGCCAGCAGCAAACGGACGGGGTCGTCCGCAAGCAATCAGCCCCAGCATTTT
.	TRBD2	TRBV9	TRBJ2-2	CASRLAGDTGELFF	TGTGCCAGCAGGCTAGCGGGAGACACCGGGGAGCTGTTTTTT
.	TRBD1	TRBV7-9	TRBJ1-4	CASSWNRGAGEKLFF	TGTGCCAGCAGCTGGAACAGGGGGGCTGGGGAAAAACTGTTTTTT
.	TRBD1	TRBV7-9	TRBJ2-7	CASSLATGGSVQYF	TGTGCCAGCAGCTTAGCTACAGGGGGCTCGGTGCAGTACTTC
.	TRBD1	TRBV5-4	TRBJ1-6	CASSLAQGGGISPLHF	TGTGCCAGCAGCTTGGCCCAGGGGGGGGGCATCTCACCCCTCCACTTT
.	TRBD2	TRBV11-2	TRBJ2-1	CASSLVAGYYNEQFF	TGTGCCAGCAGCTTGGTAGCGGGATACTACAATGAGCAGTTCTTC
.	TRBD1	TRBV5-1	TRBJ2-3	CASSSWTGGADTQYF	TGCGCCAGCAGCTCATGGACAGGGGGCGCAGATACGCAGTATTTT
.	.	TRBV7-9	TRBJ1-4	CASSRGHTEKLFF	TGTGCCAGCAGCCGCGGACACACTGAAAAACTGTTTTTT
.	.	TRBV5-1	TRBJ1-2	CASSLEPGPSLIYGYTF	TGCGCCAGCAGCTTGGAGCCGGGTCCCTCCCTAATTTATGGCTACACCTTC
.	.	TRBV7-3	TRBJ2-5	CASSFGSQETQYF	TGTGCCAGCAGCTTCGGGTCCCAAGAGACCCAGTACTTC
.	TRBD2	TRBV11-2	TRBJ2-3	CASSPPWEGRNTQYF	TGTGCCAGCAGCCCCCCCTGGGAGGGGAGGAATACGCAGTATTTT
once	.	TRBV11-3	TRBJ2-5	CASSLGVVRGGETQYF	TGTGCCAGCAGCTTAGGCGTCGTTCGGGGCGGAGAGACCCAGTACTTC
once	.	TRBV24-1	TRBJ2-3	CATSGRQISTDTQYF	TGTGCCACCAGTGGGAGACAGATTAGCACAGATACGCAGTATTTT
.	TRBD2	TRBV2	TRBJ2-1	CASSEAGLAGSEQFF	TGTGCCAGCAGTGAAGCTGGACTAGCGGGAAGTGAGCAGTTCTTC
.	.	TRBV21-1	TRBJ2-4	CASNSRTSGSSIQYF	TGTGCCAGCAACTCACGGACTAGCGGGAGCTCCATTCAGTACTTC
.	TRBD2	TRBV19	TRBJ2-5	CASSEGGSVQETQYF	TGTGCCAGTAGCGAGGGCGGGAGTGTTCAAGAGACCCAGTACTTC
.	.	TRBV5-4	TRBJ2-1	CASSLVAPAGEQFF	TGTGCCAGCAGCTTGGTAGCGCCGGCCGGTGAGCAGTTCTTC
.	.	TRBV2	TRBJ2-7	CASTSSYEQYF	TGTGCCAGCACCAGCTCCTACGAGCAGTACTTC
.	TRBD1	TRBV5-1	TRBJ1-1	CASSLSGTGGTEAFF	TGCGCCAGCAGCTTATCCGGGACAGGGGGCACTGAAGCTTTCTTT
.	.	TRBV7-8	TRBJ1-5	CASSSEGGNQPQHF	TGTGCCAGCAGCTCAGAGGGCGGCAATCAGCCCCAGCATTTT
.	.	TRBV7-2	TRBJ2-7	CASSPRLASSEQYF	TGTGCCAGCAGCCCCCGGCTAGCCTCGTCCGAGCAGTACTTC
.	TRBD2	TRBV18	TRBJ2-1	CASSPSLSSLAGGEQFF	TGTGCCAGCTCACCATCATTGTCTTCACTAGCGGGCGGTGAGCAGTTCTTC
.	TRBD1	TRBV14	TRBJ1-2	CASSLEGQGNYGYTF	TGTGCCAGCAGCCTAGAGGGACAGGGAAACTATGGCTACACCTTC
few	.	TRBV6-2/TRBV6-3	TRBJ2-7	CASSYIRQGSAEQYF	TGTGCCAGCAGTTACATCCGGCAGGGATCCGCCGAGCAGTACTTC
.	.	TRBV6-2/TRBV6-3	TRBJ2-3	CASSYSLNTDTQYF	TGTGCCAGCAGTTACTCCCTGAACACAGATACGCAGTATTTT
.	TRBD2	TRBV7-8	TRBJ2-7	CASSLGPLAGGYEQYF	TGTGCCAGCAGCTTAGGTCCCCTAGCGGGGGGTTACGAGCAGTACTTC
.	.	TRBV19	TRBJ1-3	CASRDSLTSGNTIYF	TGTGCCAGTAGGGACAGTCTGACCTCTGGAAACACCATATATTTT
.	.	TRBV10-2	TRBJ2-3	CASSESVAPTDTQYF	TGCGCCAGCAGTGAGTCAGTAGCGCCCACAGATACGCAGTATTTT